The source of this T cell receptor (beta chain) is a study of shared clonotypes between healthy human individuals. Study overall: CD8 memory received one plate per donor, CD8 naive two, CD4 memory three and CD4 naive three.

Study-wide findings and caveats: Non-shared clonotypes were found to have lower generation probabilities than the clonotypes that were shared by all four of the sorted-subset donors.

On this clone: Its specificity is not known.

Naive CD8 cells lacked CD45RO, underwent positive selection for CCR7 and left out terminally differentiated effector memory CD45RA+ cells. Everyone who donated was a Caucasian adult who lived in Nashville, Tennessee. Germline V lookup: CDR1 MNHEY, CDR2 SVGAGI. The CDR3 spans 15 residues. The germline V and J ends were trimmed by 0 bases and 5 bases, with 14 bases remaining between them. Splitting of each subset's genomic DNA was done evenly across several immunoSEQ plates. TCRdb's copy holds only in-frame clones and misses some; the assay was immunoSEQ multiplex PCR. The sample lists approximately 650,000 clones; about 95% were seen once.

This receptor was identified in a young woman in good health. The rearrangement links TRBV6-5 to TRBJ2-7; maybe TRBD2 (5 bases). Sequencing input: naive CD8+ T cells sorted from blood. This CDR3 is CASSYSQTSRHEQYF. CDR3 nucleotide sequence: TGTGCCAGCAGTTACTCCCAAACTAGTCGCCACGAGCAGTACTTC.